The 4 T cell receptor beta chains below were found in one sample sequenced in a study of blood T cell repertoires in COVID-19. Here immunoSEQ multiplex PCR was the method, and the copy in TCRdb shows in-frame clones only, minus some. The sample has about 81,000 clones; about 89% are singletons. Sample: PBMCs or T cells enriched from blood (not recorded which). The receptors shown here come from a woman between 45 and 65 years old with acute COVID-19.

V gene TRBV7-8 combines with J gene TRBJ2-6; possibly TRBD1 for D (8 bases). This CDR3 spans 15 amino acids. Germline values: CDR1 SGHVS, CDR2 FQNEAQ. Here the CDR3 reads CAGGTGFSGANVLTF. CDR3 DNA: TGTGCGGGGGGGACAGGATTCTCTGGGGCCAACGTCCTGACTTTC. Based on the CDR3 plus reference TRBV7-8 and TRBJ2-6, the full variable domain is GAGVSQSPRYKVAKRGQDVALRCDPISGHVSLFWYQQALGQGPEFLTYFQNEAQLDKSGLPSDRFFAERPEGSVSTLKIQRTQQEDSAVYLCAGGTGFSGANVLTFGAGSRLTVL.

The chain carries TRBV27 and TRBJ1-6; tentatively, D is TRBD1 (5 bases). The length of the CDR3 is 15 residues. The germline gives CDR1 MNHEY, CDR2 SMNVEV (reference sequence). With 4 bases removed from V and 4 bases from J, the gap between germline ends came to 11 bases. This chain's CDR3 is CASSSAGRYNSPLHF. DNA of the CDR3: TGTGCCAGCAGTTCCGCGGGACGGTATAATTCACCCCTCCACTTT.

This chain links TRBV2 with TRBJ2-1, with 9 bases identical to TRBD1. Germline lookup yields CDR1 SNHLY and CDR2 FYNNEI. Unmatched junction bases numbered 7, after V lost 5 bases and J lost 14 bases. The CDR3 covers 12 residues. CDR3 bases: TGTGCCAGCAGTCGTCTACAGGGGGCAAAGTTCTTC. It encodes CASSRLQGAKFF.

The chain uses TRBV19 and TRBJ1-2; D remains ambiguous. Germline V gene lookup returns CDR1 LNHDA and CDR2 SQIVND (reference sequence). Trimming left V 3 bases short and J 2 bases short, with 13 bases between. CDR3 size: 15 residues. CDR3 nucleotides: TGTGCCAGTAGTATGGGTTCGGGAGGGAACTATGGCTACACCTTC. Translated, it gives CASSMGSGGNYGYTF.